These 29 T cell receptor beta chains were sequenced from one sample in a study of T cells in Graves' hyperthyroidism and ophthalmopathy. From RNA transcripts, TCR beta CDR3 regions were amplified. HTBI primers were the set used in a first-round RT-PCR of the TCR CDR3. TCRdb itself ran the multiplex PCR reads through MiXCR, one entry per CDR3 protein. The sample lists hundreds of thousands of distinct CDR3 sequences, under 20% occurring once. Sequencing was carried out using blood. These receptors came from a woman aged 25-40 years with Graves' hyperthyroidism.

This chain uses TRBV6-1 with TRBJ2-2, with D maybe TRBD1 (6 bases). Trimming took off 6 bases at V and 3 bases at J, with 20 bases between the two ends. CDR1 MNHNS and CDR2 SASEGT come from the germline V gene. The CDR3 runs 17 residues. The CDR3 DNA follows: TGTGCCAGCAGACCCCCCAGGGGCGAAATTCACACCGGGGAGCTGTTTTTT. It specifies CASRPPRGEIHTGELFF.

This clonotype has ten or more counts. The rearrangement links TRBV6-1 to TRBJ2-7; 10 positions match TRBD1. V was pared by 5 bases and J by 6 bases, with 16 bases of the junction left unmatched. The CDR3 totals 17 residues. In germline, CDR1 is MNHNS, CDR2 SASEGT. The CDR3, as DNA: TGTGCCAGCAGTCGGTCTTCCTCCGGGACAGGGGTGGGCGAGCAGTACTTC. Translation: CASSRSSSGTGVGEQYF.

A few counts support this clonotype. V gene TRBV7-2 combines with J gene TRBJ2-7, with 14 bases aligning to TRBD2. CDR1 SGHTA and CDR2 FQGNSA come from the germline V gene. V trimming: 5 bases; J trimming: 6 bases; junction bases outside the gene matches: 9. The CDR3 runs 16 residues. The CDR3 loop is CASSRQPGLAGGEQYF. CDR3 sequence (DNA): TGTGCCAGCAGCCGACAACCAGGACTAGCGGGAGGCGAGCAGTACTTC. Drawing the rest from reference TRBV7-2 and TRBJ2-7, the complete variable domain is GAGVSQSPSNKVTEKGKDVELRCDPISGHTALYWYRQSLGQGLEFLIYFQGNSAPDKSGLPSDRFSAERTGGSVSTLTIQRTQQEDSAVYLCASSRQPGLAGGEQYFGPGTRLTVT.

This chain uses TRBV28 with TRBJ1-1; unclear D gene. The CDR3 has 13 amino acids. V was cut by 4 bases and J by 8 bases, with 14 bases left in between. Germline V CDR1 and CDR2: MDHEN, SYDVKM. The CDR3: CASSSPMRVEAFF. The CDR3 nucleotides are TGTGCCAGCAGTTCCCCTATGAGGGTGGAAGCTTTCTTT.

This clonotype was recorded at least ten times. The CDR3, as DNA: TGTGCCAGCAGTTTTGGACTAGCGGGATTCCAGCCCTACAATGAGCAGTTCTTC. Encoded protein: CASSFGLAGFQPYNEQFF. The chain is built from TRBV27 and TRBJ2-1; 12 bases fit TRBD2. Germline loops: CDR1 MNHEY, CDR2 SMNVEV (reference sequence). The V gene end was trimmed by 3 bases and the J gene end by 2 bases; junction bases not matched to a gene: 8. The CDR3 spans 18 residues.

This clonotype was observed many times. The rearrangement joins TRBV6-2 or TRBV6-3 to TRBJ2-3; perhaps TRBD1 as D (6 bases). The V end was cut by 6 bases, the J end by 2 bases, with 12 bases between. The CDR3 runs to 14 residues. The germline V gene encodes CDR1 MNHEY and CDR2 SVGEGT. CDR3: CASRQQGYTDTQYF. The CDR3 nucleotides are TGTGCCAGCAGACAACAGGGTTACACAGATACGCAGTATTTT.

This clonotype was found many times. The gene calls are TRBV7-9 and TRBJ2-7, with D possibly matching TRBD2 (6 bases). Germline assignment: CDR1 SEHNR and CDR2 FQNEAQ (reference sequence). This CDR3 contains 15 residues. V lost 1 base and J 5 bases, leaving 15 bases between the germline ends. CDR3 residues: CASSLVVGGPHEQYF. The CDR3 bases are TGTGCCAGCAGCTTAGTAGTCGGGGGTCCGCACGAGCAGTACTTC.

This clonotype was picked up a small number of times. This rearrangement joins TRBV5-1 to TRBJ1-2; 7 bases are shared with TRBD1. The CDR3 loop spans 14 amino acids. V shed 4 bases and J 4 bases; nucleotides not matched to a gene: 7. CDR1 and CDR2 from the germline V gene are SGHRS and YFSETQ. The CDR3 DNA reads TGCGCCAGCAGCCTAAGACAGGGAGCCTATGGCTACACCTTC. It specifies CASSLRQGAYGYTF.

V and J are TRBV6-5 and TRBJ2-7; 8 nucleotides agree with TRBD2. The CDR3 contains 16 residues. Trimming at V came to 4 bases and at J to 0 bases, leaving 8 bases not matched to a gene. CDR1 is MNHEY and CDR2 is SVGAGI in the germline V gene. The CDR3 DNA reads TGTGCCAGCAGTTCCTACATTAGCGGGACCTCCTACGAGCAGTACTTC. It is translated as CASSSYISGTSYEQYF.

There are many counts of this clonotype. This sequence joins TRBV14 and TRBJ1-5, with D unclear. CDR3 size: 13 residues. Germline V CDR1 and CDR2: SGHDN, FVKESK. V was shortened by 3 bases and J by 3 bases, with 6 bases between the two germline ends. The CDR3 bases are TGTGCCAGCAGCCAGGGATACAATCAGCCCCAGCATTTT. The encoded protein is CASSQGYNQPQHF.

The V call is TRBV16, the J call TRBJ1-6; D not resolved. Germline CDR1 and CDR2: KGHSY and FQNENV. The CDR3 contains 12 residues. Trimming removed 3 bases from V and 7 bases from J, with 4 bases in between. CDR3 DNA: TGTGCCAGCAGCCAGTTAAATTCACCCCTCCACTTT. It codes for CASSQLNSPLHF.

The chain recombines TRBV7-2 with TRBJ2-1; D possibly matches TRBD1 or TRBD2 (5 bases each). The CDR3 has 16 amino acids. Per the germline V gene, CDR1 is SGHTA and CDR2 is FQGNSA. The ends were cut back, 5 bases at V and 0 bases at J, with 14 bases in the middle. Here the CDR3 DNA reads TGTGCCAGCAGCCAAGGGACCGCAAGCTCCTACAATGAGCAGTTCTTC. Its translation: CASSQGTASSYNEQFF.

The chain employs TRBV6-1 and TRBJ2-7, with 12 nucleotides matching TRBD1. The CDR3 runs to 15 residues. The V gene end was trimmed by 2 bases and the J gene end by 6 bases; junction bases not matched to a gene: 5. Germline V lookup: CDR1 MNHNS, CDR2 SASEGT. The CDR3 reads CASSESGQGALEQYF. In nucleotides, the CDR3 is TGTGCCAGCAGTGAATCGGGACAGGGGGCTCTCGAGCAGTACTTC.

This clonotype was seen at least ten times. The chain is built from TRBV6-2 or TRBV6-3 and TRBJ2-3, with 8 bases fitting TRBD2. V lost 6 bases, J lost 6 bases, and 11 bases stayed unmatched. The CDR3 runs to 15 residues. CDR1 and CDR2 (germline): MNHEY, SVGEGT. The CDR3 nucleotides read TGTGCCAGCAGCACCACAGCGGGAGTCTGGGATACGCAGTATTTT. It specifies CASSTTAGVWDTQYF.

This clonotype was detected once. The chain has TRBV13 and TRBJ1-2; D is possibly TRBD1 (6 bases). CDR1 is PRHDT, CDR2 FYEKMQ, per germline (reference sequence). Trimming left V 4 bases short and J 0 bases short, with 12 bases between. The CDR3 runs 15 residues. The CDR3 here is CASSSYRASNYGYTF. The CDR3, as DNA: TGTGCCAGCAGCTCGTACAGGGCTTCTAACTATGGCTACACCTTC.

This clonotype was seen repeatedly, ten times or more. J is TRBJ2-7 and V is TRBV20-1; 7 positions match TRBD1. This CDR3 contains 14 residues. Germline trimming cut 4 bases from V and 2 bases from J; bases unmatched to any gene: 8. Germline values: CDR1 DFQATT, CDR2 SNEGSKA (reference sequence). The CDR3 reads CSAKRNQGAYEQYF. The CDR3, as DNA: TGCAGTGCTAAGAGGAATCAGGGGGCCTACGAGCAGTACTTC.

This clonotype was seen at least ten times. This chain connects TRBV11-2 to TRBJ2-7; D is ambiguous. This CDR3 has 15 amino acids. Germline CDR1 reads SGHAT; CDR2 reads FQNNGV. V gave up 3 bases and J gave up 0 bases, with 12 bases separating them. The CDR3 spells CASSFDSSSSYEQYF. The DNA for the CDR3 is TGTGCCAGCAGCTTCGACTCCTCAAGCTCCTACGAGCAGTACTTC.

This clonotype appeared many times. The V and J genes are TRBV20-1 and TRBJ1-5, with 10 bases that match TRBD1. The junction had 7 bases not matched to a gene; V was cut back by 5 bases and J by 0 bases. Germline V gene sequence: CDR1 DFQATT, CDR2 SNEGSKA (reference sequence). The CDR3 consists of 16 residues. In DNA, the CDR3 is TGCAGTGCTGGCGGACAGGGGGGCAATAGCAATCAGCCCCAGCATTTT. Its translation: CSAGGQGGNSNQPQHF.

In this sample, this clonotype turned up a few times. This sequence joins TRBV24-1 and TRBJ2-1; 7 positions agree with TRBD1. The germline V gene encodes CDR1 KGHDR and CDR2 SFDVKD. CDR3 length: 16 amino acids. V gave up 2 bases and J gave up 1 base; unmatched junction bases: 4. This CDR3 is CATSDSPTGSYNEQFF. DNA for the CDR3: TGTGCCACCAGTGATTCTCCGACAGGGTCCTACAATGAGCAGTTCTTC.

V usage is TRBV9 and J usage is TRBJ2-1, with D possibly TRBD2 on 6 matching bases. The germline V gene has CDR1 SGDLS and CDR2 YYNGEE. There are 16 residues in the CDR3. V dropped 4 bases and J dropped 4 bases, with 18 bases sitting between them. CDR3 bases: TGTGCCAGCAGCCCGCCGGGACTGGCCGTTTACAATGAGCAGTTCTTC. Encoded protein: CASSPPGLAVYNEQFF.

This clonotype was seen repeatedly, ten times or more. CDR3 coding DNA: TGCGCCAGCAGGAAGGTTAGCGGGTACAATGAGCAGTTCTTC. Its translation: CASRKVSGYNEQFF. The gene calls are TRBV5-1 and TRBJ2-1, with 7 bases identical to TRBD2. V lost 5 bases, J lost 4 bases, and 6 bases stayed unmatched. Germline V gene sequence: CDR1 SGHRS, CDR2 YFSETQ. This CDR3 comprises 14 residues.

This clonotype was detected ten times or more. The chain is built from TRBV2 and TRBJ2-5, with no clear D. CDR1 is SNHLY and CDR2 is FYNNEI in the germline V gene. The CDR3 sequence is 10 residues long. Trimming removed 6 bases from V and 2 bases from J, with 1 base in between. This CDR3 is CASRQETQYF. The CDR3 DNA reads TGTGCCAGCAGACAAGAGACCCAGTACTTC.

This clonotype appeared many times. The chain has TRBV6-2 or TRBV6-3 and TRBJ2-7; D call uncertain. Germline CDR1 is MNHEY and CDR2 is SVGEGT. Trimming took 6 bases from V and 4 from J, leaving 10 bases between them. This CDR3 spans 12 amino acids. As DNA, the CDR3 is TGTGCCAGCAGCTCGCTTCCTTACGAGCAGTACTTC. Translated, it gives CASSSLPYEQYF.

The chain combines TRBV20-1 with TRBJ2-1; 12 bases line up with TRBD2. With 0 bases clipped from V and 8 bases from J, the junction kept 8 bases outside the gene matches. Germline lookup yields CDR1 DFQATT and CDR2 SNEGSKA (reference sequence). The CDR3 covers 16 residues. CDR3 sequence: CSARDATSGSLDEQFF. CDR3 nucleotide sequence: TGCAGTGCTAGAGATGCGACTAGCGGGAGTCTGGATGAGCAGTTCTTC.

Many counts were recorded for this clonotype. The genes are TRBV28 and TRBJ2-1; D call uncertain. Germline V lookup: CDR1 MDHEN, CDR2 SYDVKM. V lost 7 bases to trimming and J lost 7 bases, with 17 bases between them. This CDR3 has 14 residues. The CDR3 is CASTGTFLGNEQFF. CDR3 sequence (DNA): TGTGCCAGCACCGGCACCTTCCTAGGGAATGAGCAGTTCTTC.

This clonotype has at least ten counts. The chain joins TRBV20-1 to TRBJ2-5, with a weak D call TRBD1 (7 bases). CDR1 and CDR2 (germline): DFQATT, SNEGSKA (reference sequence). This CDR3 has 14 residues. CDR3 sequence: CSVKSPGGKETQYF. The CDR3, as DNA: TGCAGCGTCAAATCTCCAGGGGGGAAAGAGACCCAGTACTTC.

The rearrangement joins TRBV19 to TRBJ2-1; the D gene could be TRBD1 or TRBD2 (5 bases each). CDR3 length equals 13 residues. In germline, CDR1 is LNHDA, CDR2 SQIVND (reference sequence). V lost 7 bases and J lost 5, with 12 bases in between. The chain's CDR3 is CASKVSGHNEQFF. CDR3 coding DNA: TGTGCCAGTAAAGTGTCGGGGCACAATGAGCAGTTCTTC.

The sample holds a few counts of this clonotype. This chain connects TRBV7-9 to TRBJ2-2, with TRBD2 matching over 12 bases. CDR1 is SEHNR and CDR2 is FQNEAQ in the germline V gene (reference sequence). The J segment lost 5 bases and the V segment lost 4 bases, leaving 8 bases of the junction unmatched. The CDR3 has 17 amino acids. The CDR3 sequence: CASSSSTSGRMTGELFF. DNA of the CDR3: TGTGCCAGCAGCTCATCAACTAGCGGGAGGATGACCGGGGAGCTGTTTTTT.

The V and J genes are TRBV3-1 and TRBJ2-7; TRBD1 matches 7 bases. This CDR3 contains 15 residues. V dropped 1 base and J dropped 2; count of bases not matched to a gene: 5. The germline gives CDR1 LGHDT, CDR2 YNNKEL (reference sequence). CDR3 DNA sequence: TGTGCCAGCAGCCAAGCCCAGACAGGGCCCTACGAGCAGTACTTC. Translation: CASSQAQTGPYEQYF.